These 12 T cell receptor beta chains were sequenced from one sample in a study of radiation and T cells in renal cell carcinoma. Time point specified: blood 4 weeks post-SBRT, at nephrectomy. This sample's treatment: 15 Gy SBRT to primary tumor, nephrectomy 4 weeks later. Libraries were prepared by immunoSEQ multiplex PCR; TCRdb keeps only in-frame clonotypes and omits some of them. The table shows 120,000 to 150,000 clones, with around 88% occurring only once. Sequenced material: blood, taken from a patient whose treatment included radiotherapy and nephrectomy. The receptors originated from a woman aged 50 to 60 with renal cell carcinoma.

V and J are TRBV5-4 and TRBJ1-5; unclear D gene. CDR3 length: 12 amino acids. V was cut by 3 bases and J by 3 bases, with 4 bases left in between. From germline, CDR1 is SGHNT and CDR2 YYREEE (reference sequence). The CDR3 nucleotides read TGTGCCAGCAGCTGGCTCAATCAGCCCCAGCATTTT. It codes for CASSWLNQPQHF.

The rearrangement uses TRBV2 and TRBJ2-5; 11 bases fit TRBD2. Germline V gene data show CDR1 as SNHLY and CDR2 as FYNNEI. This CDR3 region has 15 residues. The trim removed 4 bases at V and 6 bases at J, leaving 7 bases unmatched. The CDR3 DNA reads TGTGCCAGCAGTGTCACTAGCGGGAGTGCGAAGACCCAGTACTTC. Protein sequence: CASSVTSGSAKTQYF.

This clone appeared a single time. Here the CDR3 reads CASSYSTGTDTQYF. The CDR3 coding sequence is TGTGCCAGCAGTTACTCGACGGGTACAGATACGCAGTATTTT. The rearrangement links TRBV6-5 to TRBJ2-3, with unresolved D. The CDR3 has 14 residues. Germline-derived CDR1 and CDR2 are MNHEY and SVGAGI. Trimming removed 0 bases from V and 3 bases from J, with 7 bases in between.

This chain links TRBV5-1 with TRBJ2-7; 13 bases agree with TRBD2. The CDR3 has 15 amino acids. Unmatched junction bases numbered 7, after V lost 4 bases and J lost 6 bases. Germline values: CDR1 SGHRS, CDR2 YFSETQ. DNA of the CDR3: TGCGCCAGCAGCCTGTTCGGGACTAGCGGGACCGAGCAGTACTTC. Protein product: CASSLFGTSGTEQYF.

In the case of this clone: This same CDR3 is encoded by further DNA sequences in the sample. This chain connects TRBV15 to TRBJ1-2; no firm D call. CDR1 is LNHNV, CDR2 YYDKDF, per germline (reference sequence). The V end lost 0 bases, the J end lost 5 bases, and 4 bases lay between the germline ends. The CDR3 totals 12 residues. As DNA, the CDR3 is TGTGCCACCAGCAGAGATGGATATGGCTACACCTTC. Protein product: CATSRDGYGYTF.

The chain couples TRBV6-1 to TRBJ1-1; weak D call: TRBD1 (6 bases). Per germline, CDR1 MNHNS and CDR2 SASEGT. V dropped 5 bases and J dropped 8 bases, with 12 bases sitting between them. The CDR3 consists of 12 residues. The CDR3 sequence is CASSRTVSEAFF. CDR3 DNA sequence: TGTGCCAGCAGTCGGACAGTATCCGAAGCTTTCTTT.

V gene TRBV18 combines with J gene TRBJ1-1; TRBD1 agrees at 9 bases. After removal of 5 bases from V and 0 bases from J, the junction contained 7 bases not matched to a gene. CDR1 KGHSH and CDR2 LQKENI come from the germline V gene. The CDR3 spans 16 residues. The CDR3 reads CASSITGGTMNTEAFF. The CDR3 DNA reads TGTGCCAGCTCAATAACAGGGGGCACAATGAACACTGAAGCTTTCTTT.

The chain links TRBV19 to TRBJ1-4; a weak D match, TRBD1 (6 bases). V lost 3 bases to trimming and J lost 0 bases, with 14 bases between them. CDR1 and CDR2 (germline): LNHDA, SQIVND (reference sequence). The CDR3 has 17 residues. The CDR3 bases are TGTGCCAGTAGTATGAGAGGGGGAACCGCAACTAATGAAAAACTGTTTTTT. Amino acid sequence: CASSMRGGTATNEKLFF.

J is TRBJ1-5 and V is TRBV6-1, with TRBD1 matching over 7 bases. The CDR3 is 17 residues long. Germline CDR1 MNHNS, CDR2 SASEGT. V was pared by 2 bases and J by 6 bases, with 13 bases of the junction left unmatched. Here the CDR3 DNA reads TGTGCCAGCAGTGAAATGCTCCGTGACAGGGCTAGTCAGCCCCAGCATTTT. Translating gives CASSEMLRDRASQPQHF.

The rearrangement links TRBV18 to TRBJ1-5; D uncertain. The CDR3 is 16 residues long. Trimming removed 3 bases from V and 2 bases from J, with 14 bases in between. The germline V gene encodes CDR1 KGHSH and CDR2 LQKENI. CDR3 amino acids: CASSPTSGEGNQPQHF. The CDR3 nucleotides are TGTGCCAGCTCACCTACCTCCGGGGAAGGCAATCAGCCCCAGCATTTT.

CDR3 DNA sequence: TGTGCCAGCAGCCCCCCGAGCTCCTACGAGCAGTACTTC. This translates into CASSPPSSYEQYF. The V call is TRBV5-5, the J call TRBJ2-7; no clear D. Germline lookup yields CDR1 SGHKS and CDR2 YYEKEE (reference sequence). CDR3 length: 13 residues. Trimming took off 4 bases at V and 0 bases at J, with 8 bases between the two ends.

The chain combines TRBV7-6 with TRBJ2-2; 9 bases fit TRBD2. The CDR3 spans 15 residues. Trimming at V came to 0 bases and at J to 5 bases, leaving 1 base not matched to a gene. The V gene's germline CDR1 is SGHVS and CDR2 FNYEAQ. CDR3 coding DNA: TGTGCCAGCAGCTTAGCCCTAGCGGGAACCGGGGAGCTGTTTTTT. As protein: CASSLALAGTGELFF.